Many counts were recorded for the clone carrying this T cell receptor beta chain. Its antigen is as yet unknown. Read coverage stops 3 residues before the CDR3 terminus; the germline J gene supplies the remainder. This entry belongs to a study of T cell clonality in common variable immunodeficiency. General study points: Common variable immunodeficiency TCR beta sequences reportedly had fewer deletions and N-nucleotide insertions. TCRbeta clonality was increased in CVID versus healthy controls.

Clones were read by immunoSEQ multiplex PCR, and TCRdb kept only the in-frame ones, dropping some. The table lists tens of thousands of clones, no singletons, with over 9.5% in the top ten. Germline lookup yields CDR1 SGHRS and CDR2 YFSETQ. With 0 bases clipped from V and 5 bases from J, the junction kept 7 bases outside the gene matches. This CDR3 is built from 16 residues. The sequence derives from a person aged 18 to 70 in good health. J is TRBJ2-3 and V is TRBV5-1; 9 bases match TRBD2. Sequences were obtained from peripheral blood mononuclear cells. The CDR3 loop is CASSLGRGGGGDTQYF. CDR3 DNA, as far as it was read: TGCGCCAGCAGCTTGGGGCGGGGGGGCGGAGGAGATACG.